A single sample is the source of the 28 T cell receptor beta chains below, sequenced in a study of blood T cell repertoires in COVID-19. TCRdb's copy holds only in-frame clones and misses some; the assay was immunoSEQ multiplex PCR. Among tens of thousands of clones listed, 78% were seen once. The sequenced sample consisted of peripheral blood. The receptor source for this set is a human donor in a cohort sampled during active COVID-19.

DNA for the CDR3: TGTGCCAGCAGTTACAATCAGGGCGATGAGCCCCAGCATTTT. Protein sequence: CASSYNQGDEPQHF. The rearrangement joins TRBV6-5 to TRBJ1-5; TRBD1 is a possible D gene (5 bases). V gave up 2 bases and J gave up 8 bases, with 13 bases separating them. Per the germline V gene, CDR1 is MNHEY and CDR2 is SVGAGI. The CDR3 totals 14 residues.

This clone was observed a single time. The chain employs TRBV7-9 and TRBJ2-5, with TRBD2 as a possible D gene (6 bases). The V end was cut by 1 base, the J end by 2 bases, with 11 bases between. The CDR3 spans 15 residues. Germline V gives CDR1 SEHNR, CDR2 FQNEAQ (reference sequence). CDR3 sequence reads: CASSLVAGQQETQYF. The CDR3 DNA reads TGTGCCAGCAGCTTAGTGGCGGGGCAACAAGAGACCCAGTACTTC.

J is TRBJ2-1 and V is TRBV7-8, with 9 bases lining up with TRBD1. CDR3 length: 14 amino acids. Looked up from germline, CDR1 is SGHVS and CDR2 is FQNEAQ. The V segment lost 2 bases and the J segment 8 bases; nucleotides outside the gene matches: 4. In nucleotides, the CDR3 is TGTGCCAGCAGCTTACAGTGGACAGGGGATGAGCAGTTCTTC. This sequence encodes CASSLQWTGDEQFF.

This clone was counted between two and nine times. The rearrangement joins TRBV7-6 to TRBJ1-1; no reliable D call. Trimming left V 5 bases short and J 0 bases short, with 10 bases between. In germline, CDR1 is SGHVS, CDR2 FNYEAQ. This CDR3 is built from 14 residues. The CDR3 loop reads CASSLRSMNTEAFF. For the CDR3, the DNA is TGTGCCAGCAGCCTCCGGTCGATGAACACTGAAGCTTTCTTT.

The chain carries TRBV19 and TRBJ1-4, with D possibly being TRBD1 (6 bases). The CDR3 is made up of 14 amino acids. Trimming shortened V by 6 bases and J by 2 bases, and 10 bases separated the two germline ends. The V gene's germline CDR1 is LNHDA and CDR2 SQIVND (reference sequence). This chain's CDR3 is CASSPGHTNEKLFF. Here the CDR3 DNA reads TGTGCCAGTAGCCCGGGACACACTAATGAAAAACTGTTTTTT.

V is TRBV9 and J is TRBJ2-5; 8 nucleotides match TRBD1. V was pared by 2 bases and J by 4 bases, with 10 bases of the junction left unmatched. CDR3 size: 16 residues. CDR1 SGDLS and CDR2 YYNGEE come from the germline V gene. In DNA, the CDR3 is TGTGCCAGCAGCGTCGCAGCAGGGGGCTCGGGAGAGACCCAGTACTTC. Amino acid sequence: CASSVAAGGSGETQYF.

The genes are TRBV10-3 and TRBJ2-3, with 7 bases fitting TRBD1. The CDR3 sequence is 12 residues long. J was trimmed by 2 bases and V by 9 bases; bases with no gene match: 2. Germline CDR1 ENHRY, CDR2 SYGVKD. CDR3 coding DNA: TGTGCCATGGGACAGAACACAGATACGCAGTATTTT. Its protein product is CAMGQNTDTQYF.

The CDR3 coding sequence is TGTGCCAGCTCACCAACCACAGGTGCCTCCTACGAGCAGTACTTC. It translates to CASSPTTGASYEQYF. V usage is TRBV18 and J usage is TRBJ2-7, with D perhaps matching TRBD1 (5 bases). Germline V gene lookup returns CDR1 KGHSH and CDR2 LQKENI. CDR3 size: 15 residues. Trimming took off 2 bases at V and 0 bases at J, with 11 bases between the two ends.

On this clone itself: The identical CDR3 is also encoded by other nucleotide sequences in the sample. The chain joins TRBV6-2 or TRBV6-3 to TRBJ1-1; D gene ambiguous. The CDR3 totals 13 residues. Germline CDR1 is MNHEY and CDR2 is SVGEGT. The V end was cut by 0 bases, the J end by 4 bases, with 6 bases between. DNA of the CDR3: TGTGCCAGCAGTTACTCCCGGGGCACTGAAGCTTTCTTT. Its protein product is CASSYSRGTEAFF.

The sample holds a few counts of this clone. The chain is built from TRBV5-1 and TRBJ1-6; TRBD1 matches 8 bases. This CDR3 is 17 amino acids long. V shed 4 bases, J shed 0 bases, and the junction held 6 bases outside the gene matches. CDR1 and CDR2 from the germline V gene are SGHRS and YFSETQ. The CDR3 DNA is TGCGCCAGCAGCACCCGGGACAGGAGCTCCTATAATTCACCCCTCCACTTT. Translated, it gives CASSTRDRSSYNSPLHF.

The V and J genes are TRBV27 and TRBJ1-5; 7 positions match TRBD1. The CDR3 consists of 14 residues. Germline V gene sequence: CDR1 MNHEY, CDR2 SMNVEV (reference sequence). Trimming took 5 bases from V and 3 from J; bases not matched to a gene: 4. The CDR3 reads CASSAGTDNQPQHF. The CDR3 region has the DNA TGTGCCAGCAGTGCCGGGACAGACAATCAGCCCCAGCATTTT.

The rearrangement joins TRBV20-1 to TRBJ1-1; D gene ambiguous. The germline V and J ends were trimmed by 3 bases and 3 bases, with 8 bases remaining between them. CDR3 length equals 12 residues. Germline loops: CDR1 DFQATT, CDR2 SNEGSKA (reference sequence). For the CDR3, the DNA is TGCAGTGCTAGTCCCCGAGACACTGAAGCTTTCTTT. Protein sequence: CSASPRDTEAFF.

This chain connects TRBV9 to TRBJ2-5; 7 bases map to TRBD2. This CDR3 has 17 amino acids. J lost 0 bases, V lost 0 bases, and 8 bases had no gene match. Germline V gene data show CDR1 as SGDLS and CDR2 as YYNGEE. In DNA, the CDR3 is TGTGCCAGCAGCGTAGGGGGAGTAGCGGGCTACCAAGAGACCCAGTACTTC. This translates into CASSVGGVAGYQETQYF.

CDR3 residues: CASSPEGYEQYV. The CDR3 nucleotides are TGTGCCAGCAGCCCTGAGGGCTACGAGCAGTACGTC. V gene TRBV7-9 combines with J gene TRBJ2-7; possible D gene TRBD2, 5 bases. V shed 5 bases and J shed 3 bases, with 8 bases lying between them. The germline V gene encodes CDR1 SEHNR and CDR2 FQNEAQ (reference sequence). The CDR3 extends over 12 amino acids.

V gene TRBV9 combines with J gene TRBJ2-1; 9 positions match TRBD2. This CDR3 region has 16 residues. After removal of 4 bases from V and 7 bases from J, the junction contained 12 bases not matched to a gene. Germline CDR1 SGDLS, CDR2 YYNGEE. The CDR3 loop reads CASSKGTGLARNEQFF. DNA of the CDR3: TGTGCCAGCAGCAAGGGAACGGGACTAGCTCGGAATGAGCAGTTCTTC.

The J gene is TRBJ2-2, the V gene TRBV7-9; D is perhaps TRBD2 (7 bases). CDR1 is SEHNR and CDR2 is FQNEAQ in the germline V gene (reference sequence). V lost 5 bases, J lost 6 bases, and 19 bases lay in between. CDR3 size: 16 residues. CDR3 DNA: TGTGCCAGCAGCCCCCGGGGGCGGGAGTTTGCCGGGGAGCTGTTTTTT. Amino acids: CASSPRGREFAGELFF. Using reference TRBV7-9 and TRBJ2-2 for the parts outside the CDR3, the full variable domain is DTGVSQNPRHKITKRGQNVTFRCDPISEHNRLYWYRQTLGQGPEFLTYFQNEAQLEKSRLLSDRFSAERPKGSFSTLEIQRTEQGDSAMYLCASSPRGREFAGELFFGEGSRLTVL.

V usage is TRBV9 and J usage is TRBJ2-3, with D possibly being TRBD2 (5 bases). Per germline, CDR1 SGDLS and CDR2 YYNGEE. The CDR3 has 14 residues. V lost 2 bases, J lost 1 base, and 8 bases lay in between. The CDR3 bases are TGTGCCAGCAGCGTTCGTAGCGGCACAGATACGCAGTATTTT. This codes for CASSVRSGTDTQYF.

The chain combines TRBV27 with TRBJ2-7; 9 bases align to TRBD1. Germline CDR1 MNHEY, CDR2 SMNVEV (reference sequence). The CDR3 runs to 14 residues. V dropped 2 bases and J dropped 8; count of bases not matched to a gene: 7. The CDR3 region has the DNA TGTGCCAGCAGTTTACCTGGGACAGGGTCGCAGCAGTACTTC. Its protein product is CASSLPGTGSQQYF.

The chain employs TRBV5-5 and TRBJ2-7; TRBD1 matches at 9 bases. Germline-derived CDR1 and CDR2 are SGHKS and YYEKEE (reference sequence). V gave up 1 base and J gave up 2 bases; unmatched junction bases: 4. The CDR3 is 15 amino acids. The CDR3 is CASSLLGTGTYEQYV. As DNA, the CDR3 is TGTGCCAGCAGCTTGCTTGGGACAGGGACCTACGAGCAGTACGTC.

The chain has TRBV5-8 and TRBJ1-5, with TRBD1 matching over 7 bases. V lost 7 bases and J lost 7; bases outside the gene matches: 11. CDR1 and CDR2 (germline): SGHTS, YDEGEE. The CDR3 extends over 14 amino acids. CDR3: CASCPTGIGQPQHF. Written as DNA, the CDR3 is TGTGCCAGCTGCCCGACAGGGATTGGCCAGCCCCAGCATTTT.

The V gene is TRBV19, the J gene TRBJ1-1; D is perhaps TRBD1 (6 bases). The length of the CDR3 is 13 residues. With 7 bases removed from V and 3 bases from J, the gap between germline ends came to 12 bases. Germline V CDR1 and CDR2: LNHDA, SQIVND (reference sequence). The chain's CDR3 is CASTPDRYTEAFF. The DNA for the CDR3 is TGTGCCAGTACCCCGGACAGATACACTGAAGCTTTCTTT.

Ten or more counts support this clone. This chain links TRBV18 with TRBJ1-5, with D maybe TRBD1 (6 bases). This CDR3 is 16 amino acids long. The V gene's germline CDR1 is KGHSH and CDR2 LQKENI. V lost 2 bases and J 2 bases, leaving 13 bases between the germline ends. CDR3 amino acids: CASSPFRGSGNQPQHF. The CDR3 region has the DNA TGTGCCAGCTCACCATTCAGGGGATCTGGCAATCAGCCCCAGCATTTT.

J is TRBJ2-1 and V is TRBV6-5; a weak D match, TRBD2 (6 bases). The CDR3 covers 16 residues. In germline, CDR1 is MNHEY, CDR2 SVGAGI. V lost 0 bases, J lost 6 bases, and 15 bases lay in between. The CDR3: CASSYSVSPGGNEQFF. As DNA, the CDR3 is TGTGCCAGCAGTTACTCGGTGAGCCCCGGGGGCAATGAGCAGTTCTTC.

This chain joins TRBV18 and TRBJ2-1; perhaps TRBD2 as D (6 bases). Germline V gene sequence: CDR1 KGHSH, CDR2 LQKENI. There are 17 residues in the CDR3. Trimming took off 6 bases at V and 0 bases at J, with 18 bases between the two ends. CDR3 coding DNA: TGTGCCAGCTCTTTTTTACGGACTAAGAGCTCCTACAATGAGCAGTTCTTC. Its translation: CASSFLRTKSSYNEQFF.

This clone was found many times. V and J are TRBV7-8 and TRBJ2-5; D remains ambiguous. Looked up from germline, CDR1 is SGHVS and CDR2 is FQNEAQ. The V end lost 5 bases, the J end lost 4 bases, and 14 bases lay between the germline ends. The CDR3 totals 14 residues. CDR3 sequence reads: CASSLGFMRETQYF. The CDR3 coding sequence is TGTGCCAGCAGCCTGGGCTTTATGAGAGAGACCCAGTACTTC.

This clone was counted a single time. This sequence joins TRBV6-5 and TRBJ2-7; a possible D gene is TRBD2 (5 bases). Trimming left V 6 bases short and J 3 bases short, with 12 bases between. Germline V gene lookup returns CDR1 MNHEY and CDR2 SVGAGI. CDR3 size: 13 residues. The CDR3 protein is CASSLGEHYEQYF. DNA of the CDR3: TGTGCCAGCAGCCTCGGGGAGCACTACGAGCAGTACTTC.

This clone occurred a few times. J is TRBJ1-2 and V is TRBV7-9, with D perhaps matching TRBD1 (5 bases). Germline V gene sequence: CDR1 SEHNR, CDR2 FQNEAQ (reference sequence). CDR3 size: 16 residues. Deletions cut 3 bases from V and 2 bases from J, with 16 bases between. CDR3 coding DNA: TGTGCCAGCAGCTTCCCCGGGACTGACAAAAACTATGGCTACACCTTC. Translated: CASSFPGTDKNYGYTF.

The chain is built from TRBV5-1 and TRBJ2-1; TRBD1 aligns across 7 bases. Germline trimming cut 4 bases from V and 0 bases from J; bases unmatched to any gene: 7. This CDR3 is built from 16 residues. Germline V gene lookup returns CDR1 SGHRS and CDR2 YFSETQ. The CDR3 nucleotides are TGCGCCAGCAGCCCGGGACAGCTCAGCTCCTACAATGAGCAGTTCTTC. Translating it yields CASSPGQLSSYNEQFF.